The clone carrying this TCR beta chain showed up just a few times. Its cognate antigen is unknown. This entry comes from a study of cytomegalovirus exposure and HLA in healthy donors. Per the germline V gene, CDR1 is KGHSH and CDR2 is LQKENI. After removal of 3 bases from V and 7 bases from J, the junction contained 13 bases not matched to a gene. This CDR3 has 17 amino acids. Whole-study results and caveats: With high specificity and sensitivity, the classifier reportedly diagnosed cytomegalovirus status. Reports state that TCR beta sequences accurately predicted most subjects' HLA-A and HLA-B alleles.

PCR involved 60 Vbeta and 13 Jbeta primers. Source study methods: Among the unique TCR beta chains that a later analysis counted, 80 million to 100 million in all, roughly 11 million were shared. Generated by immunoSEQ multiplex PCR, the TCRdb table keeps only in-frame clones and is missing some. That table supplies the V and J calls and clone size; D and trimming were determined from the DNA. The top ten hold under 25% of the sample, which has 75,000 to 90,000 clones, over 70% seen once. Sequencing used PBMCs. The gene calls are TRBV18 and TRBJ1-2; 11 bases are shared with TRBD1. The receptor comes from a woman between 35 and 50 years old in good health and CMV-seropositive. This CDR3 reads CASSPTLTGQGAGGYTF. The CDR3 coding sequence is TGTGCCAGCTCACCGACACTGACCGGACAGGGGGCTGGTGGCTACACCTTC. Full variable domain (outside the CDR3, taken from reference TRBV18 and TRBJ1-2): NAGVMQNPRHLVRRRGQEARLRCSPMKGHSHVYWYRQLPEEGLKFMVYLQKENIIDESGMPKERFSAEFPKEGPSILRIQQVVRGDSAAYFCASSPTLTGQGAGGYTFGSGTRLTVV.